The source of this TCR beta chain is a study of blood T cell repertoires in COVID-19. Study background: In each case, the material was cDNA or gDNA derived from T cells, B-cell-depleted T cells, or PBMCs.

Authors' analysis steps: Amplification with reference gene primers provided the estimates of nucleated cell counts. Only in-frame clones appear in the TCRdb table, and some are missing; sequencing was by immunoSEQ multiplex PCR. D and trimming come from the DNA, and the V and J calls and clone size come from that table. The profile shows 110,000 to 150,000 clones, over 75% of them singletons. The V segment lost 2 bases and the J segment 0 bases; nucleotides outside the gene matches: 8. CDR1 is SGHRS, CDR2 YFSETQ, per germline. The CDR3 consists of 17 residues. This clone was seen once. The sequenced sample was peripheral blood. The chain couples TRBV5-1 to TRBJ2-3, with TRBD1 matching 8 bases. This clonotype originated in a woman aged 60 to 75 with active COVID-19. DNA of the CDR3: TGCGCCAGCAGCTTAAACCCTCAGGGGGCTAGCACAGATACGCAGTATTTT. It specifies CASSLNPQGASTDTQYF.